This TCR beta chain appears in the sequencing data of a study of cytomegalovirus exposure and HLA in healthy donors. The PCR made use of 60 Vbeta and 13 Jbeta primers. Libraries were prepared by immunoSEQ multiplex PCR; TCRdb keeps only in-frame clonotypes and omits some of them. The sample records under 200,000 clones, 65% to 80% being singletons. Germline values: CDR1 MDHEN, CDR2 SYDVKM. With 5 bases removed from V and 2 bases from J, the gap between germline ends came to 11 bases. CDR3 length: 14 residues. The chain combines TRBV28 with TRBJ2-3; D is possibly TRBD1 (5 bases). This TCR derives from a woman aged 40 to 50 in good health and CMV-seropositive. The sequencing input was PBMCs. The CDR3 spells CASSRTPFTDTQYF. The CDR3, as DNA: TGTGCCAGCAGTCGGACACCATTCACAGATACGCAGTATTTT.